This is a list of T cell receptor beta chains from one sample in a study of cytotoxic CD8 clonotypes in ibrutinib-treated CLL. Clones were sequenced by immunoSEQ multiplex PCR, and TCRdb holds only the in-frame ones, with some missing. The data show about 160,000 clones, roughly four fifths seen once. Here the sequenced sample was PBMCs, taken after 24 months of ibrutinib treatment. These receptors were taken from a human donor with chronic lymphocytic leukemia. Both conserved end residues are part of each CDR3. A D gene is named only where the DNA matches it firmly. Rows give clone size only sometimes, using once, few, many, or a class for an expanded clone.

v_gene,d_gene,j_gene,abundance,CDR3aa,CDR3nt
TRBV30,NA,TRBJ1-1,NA,CAWSEGPLNTEAFF,TGTGCCTGGAGCGAGGGACCGCTAAACACTGAAGCTTTCTTT
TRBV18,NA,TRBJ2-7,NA,CASSQRPKLGPGSEQYF,TGTGCCAGCTCGCAGAGGCCAAAGCTAGGGCCCGGTTCAGAGCAGTACTTC
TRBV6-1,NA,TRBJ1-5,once,CASSEGSVQPQHF,TGTGCCAGCAGTGAAGGGTCCGTCCAGCCCCAGCATTTT
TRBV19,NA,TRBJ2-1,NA,CASSIEASGVTEQFF,TGTGCCAGTAGTATAGAGGCAAGCGGTGTGACTGAGCAGTTCTTC
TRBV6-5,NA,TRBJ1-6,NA,CASSYSGGHYNSPLHF,TGTGCCAGCAGTTACTCTGGGGGACACTATAATTCACCCCTCCACTTT
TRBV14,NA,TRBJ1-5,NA,CASSRSGNQPQHF,TGTGCCAGCAGCCGGAGCGGCAATCAGCCCCAGCATTTT
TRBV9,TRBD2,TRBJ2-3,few,CASSPGTSGMNTQYF,TGTGCCAGCAGCCCGGGGACTAGCGGGATGAATACGCAGTATTTT
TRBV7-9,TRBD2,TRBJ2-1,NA,CASSWASGTDEQFF,TGTGCCAGCAGCTGGGCTAGCGGGACTGATGAGCAGTTCTTC
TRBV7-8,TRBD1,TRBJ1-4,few,CASSIKIGTGDEKLFF,TGTGCCAGCAGCATCAAAATAGGGACAGGGGACGAAAAACTGTTTTTT
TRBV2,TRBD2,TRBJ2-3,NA,CASRGLAGPLIDTQYF,TGTGCCAGCAGAGGACTAGCGGGGCCCCTAATAGATACGCAGTATTTT
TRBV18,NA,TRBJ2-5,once,CASSRGQETQYF,TGTGCCAGCTCTCGGGGCCAAGAGACCCAGTACTTC
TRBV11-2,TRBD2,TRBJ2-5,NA,CASSLVPSGMETQYF,TGTGCCAGCAGCTTAGTCCCTAGCGGGATGGAGACCCAGTACTTC
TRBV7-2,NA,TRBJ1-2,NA,CASSLGHVYGYTF,TGTGCCAGCAGCTTAGGCCACGTTTATGGCTACACCTTC
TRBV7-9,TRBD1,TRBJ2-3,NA,CASSLSGQGSTDTQYF,TGTGCCAGCAGCCTTAGCGGACAGGGGAGTACAGATACGCAGTATTTT
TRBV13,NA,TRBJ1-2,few,CASSFLTALNYGYTF,TGTGCCAGCAGCTTCTTGACAGCCCTTAACTATGGCTACACCTTC
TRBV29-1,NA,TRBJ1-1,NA,CSVEVVQTNTEAFF,TGCAGCGTTGAGGTGGTACAGACGAACACTGAAGCTTTCTTT
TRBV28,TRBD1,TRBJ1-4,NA,CASRQGAGKLFF,TGTGCCAGCCGACAGGGGGCAGGAAAACTGTTTTTT
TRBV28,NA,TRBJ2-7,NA,CASRLHRVPIYEQYF,TGTGCCAGCAGACTACACAGGGTCCCCATCTACGAGCAGTACTTC
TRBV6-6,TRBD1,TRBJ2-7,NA,CATSGTGSYEQYF,TGTGCCACCTCCGGGACAGGGTCTTACGAGCAGTACTTC
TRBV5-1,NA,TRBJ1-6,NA,CASSLAQRKYSPLHF,TGCGCCAGCAGCTTGGCACAGAGAAAGTATTCACCCCTCCACTTT
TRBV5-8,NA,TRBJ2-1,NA,CASSLRGSYNEQFF,TGTGCCAGCAGTCTCAGGGGTTCCTACAATGAGCAGTTCTTC
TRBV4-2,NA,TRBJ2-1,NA,CASSPRSAGTNEQFF,TGTGCCAGCAGCCCCCGATCGGCGGGGACGAATGAGCAGTTCTTC
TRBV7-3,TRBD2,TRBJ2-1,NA,CASSSSGSHNEQFF,TGTGCCAGCAGCTCGAGCGGGAGTCACAATGAGCAGTTCTTC
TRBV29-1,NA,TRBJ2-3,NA,CSAGWSSTDTQYF,TGCAGCGCTGGATGGAGCAGCACAGATACGCAGTATTTT
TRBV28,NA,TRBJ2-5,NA,CASSWSAQGFQETQYF,TGTGCCAGCAGTTGGTCCGCGCAGGGCTTCCAAGAGACCCAGTACTTC
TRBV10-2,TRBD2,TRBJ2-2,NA,CASRLAGANTGELFF,TGCGCCAGCAGGCTAGCGGGGGCGAACACCGGGGAGCTGTTTTTT
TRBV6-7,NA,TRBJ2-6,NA,CASSYVGSGANVLTF,TGTGCCAGCAGTTACGTGGGGTCTGGGGCCAACGTCCTGACTTTC
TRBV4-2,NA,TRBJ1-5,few,CASSQDSQPQHF,TGTGCCAGCAGCCAAGATAGTCAGCCCCAGCATTTT
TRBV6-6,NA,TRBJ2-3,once,CASRPPASGTDTQYF,TGTGCCAGCAGACCACCGGCCTCCGGCACAGATACGCAGTATTTT
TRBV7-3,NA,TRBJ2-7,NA,CASSLGGRTTYEQYF,TGTGCCAGCAGCTTAGGAGGGAGGACCACCTACGAGCAGTACTTC
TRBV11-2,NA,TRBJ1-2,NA,CASSLTGLGGYTF,TGTGCCAGCAGCTTGACAGGTCTAGGTGGCTACACCTTC
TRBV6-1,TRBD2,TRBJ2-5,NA,CASRTLAGLTQYF,TGTGCCAGCAGAACTCTAGCGGGATTAACCCAGTACTTC
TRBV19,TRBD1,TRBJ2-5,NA,CASSFSGTGVEETQYF,TGTGCCAGTAGTTTCTCCGGGACAGGGGTTGAAGAGACCCAGTACTTC
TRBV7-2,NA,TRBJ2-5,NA,CASSLGPEETQYF,TGTGCCAGCAGCTTAGGGCCAGAAGAGACCCAGTACTTC
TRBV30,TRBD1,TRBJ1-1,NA,CAWRGFGQAPAFF,TGTGCCTGGAGGGGCTTTGGACAGGCCCCAGCTTTCTTT
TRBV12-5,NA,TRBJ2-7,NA,CASGLGISYEQYF,TGTGCTAGTGGTTTGGGTATCTCCTACGAGCAGTACTTC